This T cell receptor beta chain was identified in a study of patients and donors after allogeneic stem cell transplantation. One entry per CDR3 protein results from TCRdb running MiXCR on the RT-PCR reads. Of about a million distinct CDR3 sequences listed, roughly 17% were seen once; the top ten hold around 6%. Germline V gene data show CDR1 as DFQATT and CDR2 as SNEGSKA (reference sequence). CDR3 size: 15 residues. The ends were cut back, 0 bases at V and 0 bases at J, with 9 bases in the middle. The specimen sequenced was blood, either unsorted or a sorted T cell fraction (not recorded which). The TCR was taken from a human donor who was either an allogeneic HSCT recipient or a stem cell or donor lymphocyte infusion donor (not recorded which). It is not recorded whose cells these are; they may come from a transplant donor. V and J are TRBV20-1 and TRBJ1-3, with D unresolved. CDR3 region: CSARERGNSGNTIYF. CDR3 bases: TGCAGTGCTAGAGAGCGGGGAAACTCTGGAAACACCATATATTTT.